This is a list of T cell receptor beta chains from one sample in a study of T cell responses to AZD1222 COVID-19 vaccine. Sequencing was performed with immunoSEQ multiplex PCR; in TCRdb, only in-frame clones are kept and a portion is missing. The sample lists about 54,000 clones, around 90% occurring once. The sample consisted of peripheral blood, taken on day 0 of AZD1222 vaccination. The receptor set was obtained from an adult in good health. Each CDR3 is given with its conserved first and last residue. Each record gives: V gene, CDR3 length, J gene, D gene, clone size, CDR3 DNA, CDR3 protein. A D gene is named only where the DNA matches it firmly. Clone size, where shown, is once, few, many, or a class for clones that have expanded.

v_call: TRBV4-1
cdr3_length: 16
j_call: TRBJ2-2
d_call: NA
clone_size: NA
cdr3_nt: TGCGCCAGCAGCCAAGAGGCGGGTCGGGGCGCCGGGGAGCTGTTTTTT
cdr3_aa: CASSQEAGRGAGELFF

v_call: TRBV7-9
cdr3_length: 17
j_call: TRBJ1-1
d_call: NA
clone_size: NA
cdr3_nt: TGTGCCAGCGATGTCGGACAGAGAGTCAACAAGGGGACTGAAGCTTTCTTT
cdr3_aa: CASDVGQRVNKGTEAFF

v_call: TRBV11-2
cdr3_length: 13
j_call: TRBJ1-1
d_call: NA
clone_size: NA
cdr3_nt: TGTGCCAGCAGCTACCGAGGGACGGGAGAAGCTTTCTTT
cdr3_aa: CASSYRGTGEAFF

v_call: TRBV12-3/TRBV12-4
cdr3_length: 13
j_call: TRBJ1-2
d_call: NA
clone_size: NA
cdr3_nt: TGTGCCAGCAGTTCCGGGACCGCGTATGGCTACACCTTC
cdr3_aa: CASSSGTAYGYTF

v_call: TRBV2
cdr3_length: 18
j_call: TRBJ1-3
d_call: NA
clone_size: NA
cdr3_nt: TGTGCCAGCAGTGAAAGGGGGGGGCAGTTTTACTCTGGAAACACCATATATTTT
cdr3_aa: CASSERGGQFYSGNTIYF

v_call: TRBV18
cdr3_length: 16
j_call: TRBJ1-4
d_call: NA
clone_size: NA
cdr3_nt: TGTGCCAGCTCACCGGACCAGGAGGTGACTAATGAAAAACTGTTTTTT
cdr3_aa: CASSPDQEVTNEKLFF

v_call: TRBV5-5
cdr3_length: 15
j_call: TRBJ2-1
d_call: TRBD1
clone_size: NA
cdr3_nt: TGTGCCAGCAGTTTTACCGGGACAGGGTATGCTGAGCAGTTCTTC
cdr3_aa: CASSFTGTGYAEQFF

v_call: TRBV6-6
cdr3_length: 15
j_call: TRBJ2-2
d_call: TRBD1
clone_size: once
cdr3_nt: TGTGCCAGCAGTTACGGACAGGGGAACACCGGGGAGCTGTTTTTT
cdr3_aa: CASSYGQGNTGELFF

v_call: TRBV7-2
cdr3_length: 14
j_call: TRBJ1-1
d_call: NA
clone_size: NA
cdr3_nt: TGTGCCAGCAGCTTCACAGGAGGGAACACTGAAGCTTTCTTT
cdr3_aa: CASSFTGGNTEAFF

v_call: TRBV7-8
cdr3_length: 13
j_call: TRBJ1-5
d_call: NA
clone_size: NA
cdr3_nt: TGTGCCAGCAGCCCATGGGCCGATCAGCCCCAGCATTTT
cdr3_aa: CASSPWADQPQHF

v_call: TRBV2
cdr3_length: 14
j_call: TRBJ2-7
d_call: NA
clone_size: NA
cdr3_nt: TGTGCCAGCAAAATCAGGACAAAACATTACGAGCAGTACTTC
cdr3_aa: CASKIRTKHYEQYF

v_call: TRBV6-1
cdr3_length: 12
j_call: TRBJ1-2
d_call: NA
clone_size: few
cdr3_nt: TGTGCCAGCAACGAGGGCTGGGATGGCTACACCTTC
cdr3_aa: CASNEGWDGYTF

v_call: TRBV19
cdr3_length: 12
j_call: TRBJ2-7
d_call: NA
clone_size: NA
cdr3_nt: TGTGCCAGTAGTGGACTTACCTACGAGCAGTACTTC
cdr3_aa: CASSGLTYEQYF

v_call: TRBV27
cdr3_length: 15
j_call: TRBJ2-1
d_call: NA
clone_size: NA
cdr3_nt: TGTGCCAGCGTCCGGGACTCTGCGACCTACAATGAGCAGTTCTTC
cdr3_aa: CASVRDSATYNEQFF

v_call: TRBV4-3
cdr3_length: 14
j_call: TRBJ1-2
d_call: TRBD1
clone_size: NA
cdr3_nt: TGCGCCAGCAGCCCCGGACAGGGGACCTATGGCTACACCTTC
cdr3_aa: CASSPGQGTYGYTF

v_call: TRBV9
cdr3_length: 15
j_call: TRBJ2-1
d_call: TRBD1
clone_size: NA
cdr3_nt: TGTGCCAGCAGCGTAGACGGGACAGGGAACAATGAGCAGTTCTTC
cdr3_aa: CASSVDGTGNNEQFF

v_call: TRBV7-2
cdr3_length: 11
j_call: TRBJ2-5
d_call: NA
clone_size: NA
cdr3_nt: TGTGCCAGCAGCTTAAGCGAGACCCAGTACTTC
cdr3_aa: CASSLSETQYF

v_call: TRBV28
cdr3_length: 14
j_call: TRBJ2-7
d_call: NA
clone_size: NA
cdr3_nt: TGTGCCAGCAGACCGGCGGGACTTCTCTACGAGCAGTACTTC
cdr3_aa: CASRPAGLLYEQYF

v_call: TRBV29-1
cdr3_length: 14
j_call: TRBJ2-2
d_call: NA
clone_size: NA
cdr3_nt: TGCAGCGTTGCACGGCAGCCAAACACCGGGGAGCTGTTTTTT
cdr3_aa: CSVARQPNTGELFF

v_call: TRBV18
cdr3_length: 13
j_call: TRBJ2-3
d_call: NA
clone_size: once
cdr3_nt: TGTGCCAGCTCACCACCACAGGGAGATACGCAGTATTTT
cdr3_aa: CASSPPQGDTQYF

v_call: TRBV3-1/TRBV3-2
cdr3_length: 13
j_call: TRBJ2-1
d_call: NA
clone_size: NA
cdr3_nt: TGTGCCACCGCCGGGGACCGGTACAATGAGCAGTTCTTC
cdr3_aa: CATAGDRYNEQFF

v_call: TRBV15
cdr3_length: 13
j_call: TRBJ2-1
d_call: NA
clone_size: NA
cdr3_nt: TGTGCCACCAGCAGAGAGACAGCTAATGAGCAGTTCTTC
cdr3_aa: CATSRETANEQFF

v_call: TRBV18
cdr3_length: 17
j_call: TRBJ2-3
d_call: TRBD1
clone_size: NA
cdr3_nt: TGTGCCAGCTCACCTACCGGGACAGGGGGGAGAACAGATACGCAGTATTTT
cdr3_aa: CASSPTGTGGRTDTQYF

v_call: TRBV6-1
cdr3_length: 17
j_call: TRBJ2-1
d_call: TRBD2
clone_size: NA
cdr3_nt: TGTGCCAGCAGTGAATGGACTAGCGGGGGGGCAGAAAATGAGCAGTTCTTC
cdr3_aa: CASSEWTSGGAENEQFF

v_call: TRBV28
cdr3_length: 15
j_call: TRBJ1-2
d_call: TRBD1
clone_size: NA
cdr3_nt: TGTGCCAGCAGTTCTACTCGGACAGGGCACTATGGCTACACCTTC
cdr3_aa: CASSSTRTGHYGYTF

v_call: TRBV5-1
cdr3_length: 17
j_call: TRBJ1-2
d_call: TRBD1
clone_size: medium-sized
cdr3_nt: TGCGCCAGCAGCTTGGTCAGGGGGCGAATCAAGAGTTATGGCTACACCTTC
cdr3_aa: CASSLVRGRIKSYGYTF

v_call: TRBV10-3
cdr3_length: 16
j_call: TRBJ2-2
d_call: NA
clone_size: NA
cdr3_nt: TGTGCCATCAGTGAGTCAGGTACCGGCGGGACCGGGGAGCTGTTTTTT
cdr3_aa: CAISESGTGGTGELFF

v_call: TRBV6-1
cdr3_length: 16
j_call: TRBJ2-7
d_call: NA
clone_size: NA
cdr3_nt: TGTGCCAGCAGTGAAGCTCGGACAGCTTACACCTACGAGCAGTACTTC
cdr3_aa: CASSEARTAYTYEQYF

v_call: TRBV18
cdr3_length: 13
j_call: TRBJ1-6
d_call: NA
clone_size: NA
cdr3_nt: TGTGCCAGCTCACCCAGCTTGAATTCACCCCTCCACTTT
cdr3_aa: CASSPSLNSPLHF

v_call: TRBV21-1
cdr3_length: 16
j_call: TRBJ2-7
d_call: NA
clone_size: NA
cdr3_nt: TGTGCCAGCACCACACCCGAAGGACTAGCCTACTACGAGCAGTACTTC
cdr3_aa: CASTTPEGLAYYEQYF

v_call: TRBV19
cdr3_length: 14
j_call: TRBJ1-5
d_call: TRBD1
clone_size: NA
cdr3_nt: TGTGCCAGCGTCCGGGGACAGGGGGATCAGCCCCAGCATTTT
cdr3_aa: CASVRGQGDQPQHF

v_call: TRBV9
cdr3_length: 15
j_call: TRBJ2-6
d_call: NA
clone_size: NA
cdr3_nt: TGTGCCAGCAGCACCTACAGGTCTGGGGCCAACGTCCTGACTTTC
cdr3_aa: CASSTYRSGANVLTF

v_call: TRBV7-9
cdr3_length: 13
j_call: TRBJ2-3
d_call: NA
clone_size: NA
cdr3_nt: TGTGCCAGCAGCTTAGCTACTGTAGATACGCAGTATTTT
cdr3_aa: CASSLATVDTQYF

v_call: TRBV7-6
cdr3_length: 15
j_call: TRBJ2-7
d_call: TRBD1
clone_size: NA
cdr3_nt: TGTGCCAGCAGCTCCCCCGGGACAGGGACCTACGAGCAGTACTTC
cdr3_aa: CASSSPGTGTYEQYF

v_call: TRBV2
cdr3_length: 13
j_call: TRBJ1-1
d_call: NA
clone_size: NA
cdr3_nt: TGTGCCAGCCTGGGGACGGTCAACACTGAAGCTTTCTTT
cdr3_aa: CASLGTVNTEAFF

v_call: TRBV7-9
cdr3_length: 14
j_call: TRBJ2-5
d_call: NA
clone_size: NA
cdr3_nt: TGTGCCAGCAGCTTAGTTGGGTCGGGAGAGACCCAGTACTTC
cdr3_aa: CASSLVGSGETQYF

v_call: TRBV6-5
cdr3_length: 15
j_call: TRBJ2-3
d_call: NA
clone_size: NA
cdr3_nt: TGTGCCAGCAGTTACTCGGCCGACAGTCCAGATACGCAGTATTTT
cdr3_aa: CASSYSADSPDTQYF

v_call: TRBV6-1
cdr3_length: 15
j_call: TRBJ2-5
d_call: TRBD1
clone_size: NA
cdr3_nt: TGTGCCAGCAGTGAAGCGGGCAGGGGGCGAGAGACCCAGTACTTC
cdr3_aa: CASSEAGRGRETQYF

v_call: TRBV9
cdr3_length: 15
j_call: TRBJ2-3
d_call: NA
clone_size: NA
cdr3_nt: TGTGCCAGCAGCGTATGGGACTCCGCCTCCGATACGCAGTATTTT
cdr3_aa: CASSVWDSASDTQYF

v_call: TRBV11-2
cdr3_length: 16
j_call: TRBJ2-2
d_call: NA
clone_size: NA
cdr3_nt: TGTGCCAGCAGGCCATCGGGACGAGGAGTCACCGGGGAGCTGTTTTTT
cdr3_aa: CASRPSGRGVTGELFF

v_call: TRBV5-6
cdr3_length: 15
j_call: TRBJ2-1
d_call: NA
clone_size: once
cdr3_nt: TGTGCCAGCAGCACCGGGACTGCCTCCTACAATGAGCAGTTCTTC
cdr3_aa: CASSTGTASYNEQFF